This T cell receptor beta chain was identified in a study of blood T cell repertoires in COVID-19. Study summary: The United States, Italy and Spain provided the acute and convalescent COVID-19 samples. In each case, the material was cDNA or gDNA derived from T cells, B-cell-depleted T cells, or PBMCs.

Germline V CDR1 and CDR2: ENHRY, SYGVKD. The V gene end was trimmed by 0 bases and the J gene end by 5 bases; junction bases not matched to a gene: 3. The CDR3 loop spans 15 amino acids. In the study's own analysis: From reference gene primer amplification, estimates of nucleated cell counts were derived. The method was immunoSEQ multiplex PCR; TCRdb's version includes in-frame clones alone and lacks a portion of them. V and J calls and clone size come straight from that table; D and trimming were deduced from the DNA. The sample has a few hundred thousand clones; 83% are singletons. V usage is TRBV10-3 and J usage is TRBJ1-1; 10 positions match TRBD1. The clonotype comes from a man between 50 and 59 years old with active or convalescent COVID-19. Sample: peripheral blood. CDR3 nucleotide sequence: TGTGCCATCAGTGAGTCGGGACAGGGGAGGACTGAAGCTTTCTTT. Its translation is CAISESGQGRTEAFF.